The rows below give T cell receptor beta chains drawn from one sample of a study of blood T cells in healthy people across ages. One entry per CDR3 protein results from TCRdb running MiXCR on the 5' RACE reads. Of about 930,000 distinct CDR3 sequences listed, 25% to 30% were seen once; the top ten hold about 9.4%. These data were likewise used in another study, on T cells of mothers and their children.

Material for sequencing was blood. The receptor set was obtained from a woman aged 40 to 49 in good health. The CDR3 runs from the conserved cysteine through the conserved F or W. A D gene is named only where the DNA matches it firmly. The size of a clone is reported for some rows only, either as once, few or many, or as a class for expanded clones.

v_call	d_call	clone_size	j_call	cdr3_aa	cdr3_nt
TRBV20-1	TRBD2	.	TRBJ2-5	CSATRTSGEETQYF	TGCAGTGCTACACGGACTAGCGGGGAAGAGACCCAGTACTTC
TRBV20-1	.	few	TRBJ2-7	CSARRLDSANEQYF	TGCAGTGCTAGAAGACTAGATTCGGCTAACGAGCAGTACTTC
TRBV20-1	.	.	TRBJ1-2	CSAIPSEANYGYTF	TGCAGTGCTATTCCCTCTGAAGCTAACTATGGCTACACCTTC
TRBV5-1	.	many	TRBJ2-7	CASSLEGDHYEQYF	TGCGCCAGCAGCCTCGAGGGGGATCACTACGAGCAGTACTTC
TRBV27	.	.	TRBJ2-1	CASSLGQRGRRNEQFF	TGTGCCAGCAGTTTGGGACAACGGGGCAGGAGGAATGAGCAGTTCTTC
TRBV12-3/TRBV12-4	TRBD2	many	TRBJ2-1	CASRFSGAYNEQFF	TGTGCCAGCAGGTTTAGCGGGGCCTACAATGAGCAGTTCTTC
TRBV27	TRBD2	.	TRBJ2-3	CASTLRLAGGPTDTQYF	TGTGCCAGCACCCTCCGGCTAGCGGGGGGGCCCACAGATACGCAGTATTTT
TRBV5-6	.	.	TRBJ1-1	CASSLIRTKAFF	TGTGCCAGCAGCTTGATCCGGACTAAAGCTTTCTTT
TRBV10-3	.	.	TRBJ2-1	CAISGHNEQFF	TGCGCCATCAGTGGACATAACGAGCAGTTCTTC
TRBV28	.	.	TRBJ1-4	CASSFRDKGRGKLFF	TGTGCCAGCAGTTTCCGCGACAAGGGACGGGGAAAACTGTTTTTT
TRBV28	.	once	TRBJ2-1	CASRQINEQFF	TGTGCCAGCAGACAGATTAATGAGCAGTTCTTC
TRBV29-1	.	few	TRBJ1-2	CSVEDLNGGGAVYGYTF	TGCAGCGTTGAAGATCTCAATGGGGGGGGGGCCGTTTATGGCTACACCTTC
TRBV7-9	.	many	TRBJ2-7	CASSSSGTLSYEQYF	TGTGCCAGCAGCTCGTCCGGGACCCTCTCCTACGAGCAGTACTTC
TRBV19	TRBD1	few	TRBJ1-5	CASSSSDRGNLQPQHF	TGTGCCAGTAGTTCATCGGACAGGGGGAATTTGCAGCCCCAGCATTTT
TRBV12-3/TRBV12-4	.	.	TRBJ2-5	CASNLKGAAETQYF	TGTGCCAGCAACCTAAAGGGAGCCGCCGAGACCCAGTACTTC
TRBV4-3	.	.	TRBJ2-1	CASSQDIYNEQFF	TGCGCCAGCAGCCAAGATATCTACAATGAGCAGTTCTTC
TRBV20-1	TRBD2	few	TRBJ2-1	CSATLAGGYNEQFF	TGCAGTGCCACACTAGCGGGGGGCTACAATGAGCAGTTCTTC
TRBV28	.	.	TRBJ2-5	CASTLSGIQETQYF	TGTGCCAGCACCCTTAGCGGAATCCAAGAGACCCAGTACTTC
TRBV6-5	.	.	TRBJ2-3	CASSYRRTTITDAQYF	TGTGCCAGCAGTTACCGCAGGACTACAATCACAGATGCGCAGTATTTT
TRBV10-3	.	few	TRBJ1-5	CAISPRVENQPQHF	TGTGCCATCTCCCCACGCGTAGAGAATCAGCCCCAGCATTTT
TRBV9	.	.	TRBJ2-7	CASSVGLNDPYEQYF	TGTGCCAGCAGCGTAGGACTGAACGATCCCTACGAGCAGTACTTC
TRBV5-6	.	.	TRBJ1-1	CASSLGRIVTEAFF	TGTGCCAGCAGCTTGGGCCGTATCGTAACTGAAGCTTTCTTT
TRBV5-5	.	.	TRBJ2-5	CADSSKMPRLETQYF	TGTGCCGACAGCTCGAAGATGCCAAGGTTGGAGACCCAGTACTTC
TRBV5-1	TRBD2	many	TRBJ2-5	CASRLETGGGETQYF	TGCGCCAGCAGGTTGGAAACAGGCGGGGGAGAGACCCAGTACTTC
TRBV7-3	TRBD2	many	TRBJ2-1	CASSLTGLAGSSYNEQFF	TGTGCCAGCAGCTTAACGGGACTAGCGGGCAGCTCCTACAATGAGCAGTTCTTC
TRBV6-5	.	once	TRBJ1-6	CASSFGYARRGSPLHF	TGTGCCAGCAGTTTCGGATACGCCAGACGGGGTTCACCCCTCCACTTT
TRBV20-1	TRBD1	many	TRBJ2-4	CSAPRDSLAKNIQYF	TGCAGTGCCCCCCGGGACAGCCTAGCCAAAAACATTCAGTACTTC
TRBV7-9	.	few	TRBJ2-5	CASSLARLGGNEQYF	TGTGCCAGCAGCTTAGCCCGGCTAGGTGGAAATGAGCAGTACTTC
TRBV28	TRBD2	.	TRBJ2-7	CANSPAGGIPYEQYF	TGTGCCAACAGTCCAGCGGGGGGGATCCCCTACGAGCAGTACTTC
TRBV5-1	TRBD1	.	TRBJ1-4	CASSFDRGSGEKLFF	TGCGCCAGCAGTTTTGACAGGGGATCGGGTGAAAAACTGTTTTTT
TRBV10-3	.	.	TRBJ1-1	CAISVAKTGAEAFF	TGTGCCATCAGTGTTGCTAAGACAGGAGCTGAAGCTTTCTTT
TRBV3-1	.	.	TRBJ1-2	CASSQASSNYGYTF	TGTGCCAGCAGCCAAGCGTCGTCTAACTATGGCTACACCTTC
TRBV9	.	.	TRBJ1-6	CASSVGGTSYNSPLHF	TGTGCCAGCAGCGTAGGAGGGACATCCTATAATTCACCCCTCCACTTT
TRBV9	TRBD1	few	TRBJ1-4	CASSVWTGLNEKLFF	TGTGCCAGCAGCGTTTGGACAGGTCTTAATGAAAAACTGTTTTTT
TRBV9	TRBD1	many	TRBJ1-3	CASSQGTVPSGNTIYF	TGTGCCAGCAGCCAGGGGACAGTCCCCTCTGGAAACACCATATATTTT
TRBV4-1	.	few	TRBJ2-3	CASSLLLGDTQYF	TGCGCCAGCAGCCTTCTCCTTGGCGATACGCAGTATTTT
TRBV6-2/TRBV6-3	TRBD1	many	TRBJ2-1	CASTPSRDSLFQFF	TGTGCCAGCACCCCATCCCGGGACAGCCTTTTTCAGTTCTTC
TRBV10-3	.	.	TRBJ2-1	CAISESANLYNEQFF	TGTGCCATCAGTGAGTCGGCTAATCTATACAATGAGCAGTTCTTC
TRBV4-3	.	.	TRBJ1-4	CASSQDVAGHSGPNEKLFF	TGCGCCAGCAGCCAAGATGTCGCGGGACACTCGGGCCCTAATGAAAAACTGTTTTTT
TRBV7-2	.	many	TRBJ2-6	CASSFRGRSGANVLTF	TGTGCCAGCAGCTTCAGGGGTCGGTCTGGGGCCAACGTCCTGACTTTC
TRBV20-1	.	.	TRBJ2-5	CSTNRATQKETQYF	TGCAGTACAAACAGAGCAACTCAAAAAGAGACCCAGTACTTC
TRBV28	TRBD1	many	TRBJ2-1	CASSSPRDRGLNEQFF	TGTGCCAGCAGCAGTCCCCGGGACAGGGGGCTTAATGAGCAGTTCTTC
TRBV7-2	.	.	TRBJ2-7	CASSTPAGLQYF	TGTGCCAGCTCAACCCCTGCGGGGCTACAGTACTTC
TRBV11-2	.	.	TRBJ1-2	CTSSLEGSTNYGYTF	TGTACCAGCAGCTTAGAGGGCAGTACTAACTATGGCTACACCTTC
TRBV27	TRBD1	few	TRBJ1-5	CASSPQGARNQPQHF	TGTGCCAGCAGTCCGCAGGGGGCGCGCAATCAGCCCCAGCATTTT
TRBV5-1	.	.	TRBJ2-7	CATERLLFMSWPYEQYF	TGCGCCACTGAGCGGTTACTATTCATGTCGTGGCCCTACGAGCAGTACTTC
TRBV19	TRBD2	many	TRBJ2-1	CASIGTSGGGEQFF	TGTGCCAGTATAGGGACTAGCGGTGGTGGTGAGCAGTTCTTC
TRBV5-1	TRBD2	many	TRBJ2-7	CASSSGLDIYEQYF	TGCGCCAGCAGCTCGGGACTAGATATCTACGAGCAGTACTTC
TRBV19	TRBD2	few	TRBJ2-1	CASSIGVPSGGLDEQFF	TGTGCCAGTAGTATAGGGGTACCTAGCGGGGGGTTGGATGAGCAGTTCTTC
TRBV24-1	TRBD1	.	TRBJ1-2	CATSGPGQDYGYTF	TGTGCCACCAGTGGCCCAGGACAGGATTATGGCTACACCTTC
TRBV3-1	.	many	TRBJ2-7	CASSQFSVGGEQYF	TGTGCCAGCAGCCAATTTTCGGTTGGAGGCGAGCAGTACTTC
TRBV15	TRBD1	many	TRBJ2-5	CATSRPGQGVRGNGETQYF	TGTGCCACCAGCAGACCGGGACAGGGGGTACGGGGGAATGGGGAGACCCAGTACTTC
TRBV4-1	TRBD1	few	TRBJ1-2	CASRNHLAAPQRDRGRGYTF	TGCGCCAGTCGTAACCATTTGGCGGCCCCTCAGAGGGACAGGGGGCGAGGCTACACCTTC